This TCR beta chain is drawn from a study of blood T cell repertoires in COVID-19. Profiled with immunoSEQ multiplex PCR; TCRdb holds only in-frame clones, not every one. The table records around 700,000 clones, just under 90% of them present only once. CDR3 length: 15 residues. Germline values: CDR1 SGHAT, CDR2 FQNNGV. V lost 2 bases to trimming and J lost 6 bases; unmatched junction nucleotides: 10. Sequencing used peripheral blood. The chain carries TRBV11-2 and TRBJ2-7; 7 bases agree with TRBD1. The sequence came from a young woman with acute or convalescent COVID-19. CDR3 in amino acids: CASSLTRTGGPEQYF. CDR3 sequence (DNA): TGTGCCAGCAGCTTAACCAGGACAGGAGGACCCGAGCAGTACTTC.